Sequencing of this T cell receptor (beta chain) was carried out in a study of blood T cells in healthy people across ages. Overall study findings and caveats: A roughly linear fall in TCR beta diversity per million T cells was seen with increasing age.

Regarding this clonotype: What it binds is unknown.

With V trimmed by 4 bases and J by 6 bases, 3 bases remained unmatched. The CDR3 is 13 residues long. In germline, CDR1 is LGHDT, CDR2 YNNKEL (reference sequence). For the second PCR, which ran for about 6 to 12 cycles, a sample-barcoded 5' primer and a J-beta primer mix were used. Through a template-switch adaptor with 12 random nucleotides, each cDNA molecule received a tag. Samples each returned at least 2.5 million CDR3-containing paired-end reads. TCRdb called the 5' RACE reads again in MiXCR, with one record for every CDR3 protein. The sample contains roughly 730,000 distinct CDR3 sequences, around 50% of which appear only once.

Sequencing was performed on blood. This chain joins TRBV3-1 and TRBJ1-5, with 7 bases matching TRBD1. The sequence derives from a man aged 40-49 years in good health. CDR3 in DNA: TGTGCCAGCAGCCCCACAGGGGTTCAGCCCCAGCATTTT. This codes for CASSPTGVQPQHF.